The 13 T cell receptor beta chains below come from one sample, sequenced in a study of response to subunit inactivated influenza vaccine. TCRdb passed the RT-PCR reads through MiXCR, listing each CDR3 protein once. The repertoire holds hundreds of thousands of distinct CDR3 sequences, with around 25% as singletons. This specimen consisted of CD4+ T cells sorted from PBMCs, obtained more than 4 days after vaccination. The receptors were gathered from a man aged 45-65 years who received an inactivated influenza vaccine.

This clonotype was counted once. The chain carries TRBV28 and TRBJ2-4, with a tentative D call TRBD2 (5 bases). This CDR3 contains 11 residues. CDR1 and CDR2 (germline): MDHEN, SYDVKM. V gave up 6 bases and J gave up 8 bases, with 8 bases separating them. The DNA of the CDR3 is TGTGCCAGCAGCATGGGAGACATTCAGTACTTC. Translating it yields CASSMGDIQYF.

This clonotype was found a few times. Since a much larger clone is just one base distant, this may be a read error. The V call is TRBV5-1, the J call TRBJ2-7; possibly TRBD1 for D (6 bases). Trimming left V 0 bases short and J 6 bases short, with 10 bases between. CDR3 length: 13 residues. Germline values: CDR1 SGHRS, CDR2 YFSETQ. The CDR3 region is CASSLVGASEQYF. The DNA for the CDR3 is TGCGCCAGCAGCTTGGTGGGGGCCTCCGAGCAGTACTTC.

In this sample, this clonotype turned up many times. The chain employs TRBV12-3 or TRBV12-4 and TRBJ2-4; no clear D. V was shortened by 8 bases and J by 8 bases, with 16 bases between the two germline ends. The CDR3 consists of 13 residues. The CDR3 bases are TGTGCCAGCCTCTCCTCGGTCAGTCACATTCAGTACTTC. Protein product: CASLSSVSHIQYF.

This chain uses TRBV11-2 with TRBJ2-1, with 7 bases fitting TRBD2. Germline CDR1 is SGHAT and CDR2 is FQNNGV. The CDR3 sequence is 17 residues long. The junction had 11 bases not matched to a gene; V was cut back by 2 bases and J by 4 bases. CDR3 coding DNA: TGTGCCAGCAGCTTAATAACGGGCGGGAGAACGTACAATGAGCAGTTCTTC. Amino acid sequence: CASSLITGGRTYNEQFF.

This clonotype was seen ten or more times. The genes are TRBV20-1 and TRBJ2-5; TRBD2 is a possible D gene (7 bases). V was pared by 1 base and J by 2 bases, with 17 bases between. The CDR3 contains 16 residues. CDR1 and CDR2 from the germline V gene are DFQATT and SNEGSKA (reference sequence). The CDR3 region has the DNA TGCAGTGCTAGAGGAAGGGGGGGGAATAAACAAGAGACCCAGTACTTC. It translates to CSARGRGGNKQETQYF.

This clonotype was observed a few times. In nucleotides, the CDR3 is TGCGCCAGCAGCTTGTTGACGGGAGGGCGGCACGAGCAGTACTTC. Translating it yields CASSLLTGGRHEQYF. V usage is TRBV5-1 and J usage is TRBJ2-7, with 8 bases lining up with TRBD2. V was clipped by 1 base and J by 5 bases; unmatched bases: 8. CDR1 is SGHRS, CDR2 YFSETQ, per germline. The CDR3 totals 15 residues.

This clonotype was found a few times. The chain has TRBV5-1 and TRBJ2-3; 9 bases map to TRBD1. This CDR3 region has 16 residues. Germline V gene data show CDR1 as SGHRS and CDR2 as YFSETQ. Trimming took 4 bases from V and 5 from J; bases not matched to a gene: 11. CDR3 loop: CASSLGQGFSEDTQYF. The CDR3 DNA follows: TGCGCCAGCAGCCTGGGACAGGGTTTCTCCGAAGATACGCAGTATTTT.

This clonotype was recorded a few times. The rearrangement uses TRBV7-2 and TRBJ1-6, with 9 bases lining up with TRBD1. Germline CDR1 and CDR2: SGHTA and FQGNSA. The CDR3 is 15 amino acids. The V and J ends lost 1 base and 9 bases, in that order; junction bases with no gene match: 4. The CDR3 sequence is CASSLDGDRVSPLHF. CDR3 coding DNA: TGTGCCAGCAGCTTAGATGGGGACAGGGTTTCACCCCTCCACTTT. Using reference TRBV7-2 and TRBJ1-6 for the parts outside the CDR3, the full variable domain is GAGVSQSPSNKVTEKGKDVELRCDPISGHTALYWYRQSLGQGLEFLIYFQGNSAPDKSGLPSDRFSAERTGGSVSTLTIQRTQQEDSAVYLCASSLDGDRVSPLHFGNGTRLTVT.

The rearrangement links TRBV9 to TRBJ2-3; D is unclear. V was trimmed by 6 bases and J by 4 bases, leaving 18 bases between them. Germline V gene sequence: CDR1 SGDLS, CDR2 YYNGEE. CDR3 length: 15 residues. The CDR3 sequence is CASTPFSGVPDTQYF. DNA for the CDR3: TGTGCCAGCACCCCATTCTCCGGAGTCCCAGATACGCAGTATTTT.

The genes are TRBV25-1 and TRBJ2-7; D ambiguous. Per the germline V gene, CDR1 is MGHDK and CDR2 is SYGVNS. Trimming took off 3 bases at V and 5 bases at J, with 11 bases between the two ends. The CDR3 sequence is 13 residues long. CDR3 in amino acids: CASSDRASHEQYF. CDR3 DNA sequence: TGTGCCAGCAGTGATCGAGCTTCCCACGAGCAGTACTTC.

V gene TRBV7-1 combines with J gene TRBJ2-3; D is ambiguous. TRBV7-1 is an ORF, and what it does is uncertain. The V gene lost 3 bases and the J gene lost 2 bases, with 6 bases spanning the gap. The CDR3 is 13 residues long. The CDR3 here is CASSSTTTDTQYF. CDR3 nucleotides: TGTGCCAGCAGCTCTACTACCACAGATACGCAGTATTTT.

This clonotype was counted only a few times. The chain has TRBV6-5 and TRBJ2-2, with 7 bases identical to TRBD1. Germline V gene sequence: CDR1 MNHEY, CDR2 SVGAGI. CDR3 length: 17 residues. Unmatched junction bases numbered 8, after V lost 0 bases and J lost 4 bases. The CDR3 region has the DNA TGTGCCAGCAGTTACTCGACCAAGGGGGCGGGCACCGGGGAGCTGTTTTTT. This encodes CASSYSTKGAGTGELFF.

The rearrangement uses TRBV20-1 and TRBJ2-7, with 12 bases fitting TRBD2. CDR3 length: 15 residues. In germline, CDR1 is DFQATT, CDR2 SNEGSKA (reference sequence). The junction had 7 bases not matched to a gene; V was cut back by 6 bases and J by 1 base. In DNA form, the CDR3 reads TGCAGTGCCATCCTTACTAGCGGGGGGTCCTACGAGCAGTACTTC. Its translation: CSAILTSGGSYEQYF.